This is a list of T cell receptor beta chains from one sample in a study of OX40 agonist ivuxolimab in advanced cancers. Profiled with immunoSEQ multiplex PCR; TCRdb holds only in-frame clones, not every one. Of approximately 12,000 clones in the sample, more than 80% were seen once. The sample was CD4+ or CD8+ T cells sorted from blood, taken in a trial of the OX40 agonist ivuxolimab. Source of these receptors: an adult with an advanced solid tumor such as melanoma, head and neck, liver or kidney cancer. CDR3s include the opening cysteine and the closing phenylalanine or tryptophan. A D gene is named only where the DNA matches it firmly. Where a row states a size, it is once, few, many or the class of an expanded clone; other rows omit it.

DNA	CDR3	V	size	J	D
TGTGCCAGCAGCCCCGCCGCGGGGAGACGCCCCTACAATGAGCAGTTCTTC	CASSPAAGRRPYNEQFF	TRBV7-9	.	TRBJ2-1	.
TGTGCCTGGAGTGTACAGGGGGCCGTCTATACGCAGTATTTT	CAWSVQGAVYTQYF	TRBV30	few	TRBJ2-3	TRBD1
TGCGCCAGCAGTCTTGGGGGGACAGGGGCGAAGAACGAGCAGTACTTC	CASSLGGTGAKNEQYF	TRBV23-1	.	TRBJ2-7	TRBD1
TGTGCCAGCAGTGCGCAGAACACCGGGGAGCTGTTTTTT	CASSAQNTGELFF	TRBV25-1	.	TRBJ2-2	.
TGTGCCAGCAGCTCCCCAGGGCATGAGCAGTTCTTC	CASSSPGHEQFF	TRBV7-9	.	TRBJ2-1	.
TGCGCCAGCAGCCAAGCAACAGACCAAGAGACCCAGTACTTC	CASSQATDQETQYF	TRBV4-1	.	TRBJ2-5	.
TGTGCCAGCAGTTTAGAGGGGTTAGCGGGAGAGGAAGAGACCCAGTACTTC	CASSLEGLAGEEETQYF	TRBV28	.	TRBJ2-5	TRBD2
TGTGCCAGCAGTCCCCTGGACCTGGGTCAGCCCCAGCATTTT	CASSPLDLGQPQHF	TRBV27	.	TRBJ1-5	.
TGTGCCAGCAGCTTATCGGATGCTAGCACAGATACGCAGTATTTT	CASSLSDASTDTQYF	TRBV7-2	.	TRBJ2-3	.
TGTGCCAGCAGCGGACAGGCTAGGACTAGCGGCCCCAGGGAGCAGTACTTC	CASSGQARTSGPREQYF	TRBV4-2	.	TRBJ2-7	TRBD2
TGTGCCAGCAGTTACGGGGCCAGGGCGTTTGAGACCCAGTACTTC	CASSYGARAFETQYF	TRBV6-5	.	TRBJ2-5	.
TGTGCCAGTAGTCCGAGCGGAACGTACAATGAGCAGTTCTTC	CASSPSGTYNEQFF	TRBV19	.	TRBJ2-1	.
TGTGCCAGCAGAGGAGGGACAGGGGAATCGGGAGAGCAGTTCTTC	CASRGGTGESGEQFF	TRBV6-4	.	TRBJ2-1	TRBD1
TGTGCCAGCAGCACTAATCCGAACACCGGGGAGCTGTTTTTT	CASSTNPNTGELFF	TRBV5-6	once	TRBJ2-2	.
TGCGCCAGCAGCCAGACAGGGGATAATAGGGACGAGCAGTACTTC	CASSQTGDNRDEQYF	TRBV4-3	.	TRBJ2-7	TRBD1
TGTGCCAGTAGGGAGCGAGAACGCTATGGCTACACCTTC	CASRERERYGYTF	TRBV19	.	TRBJ1-2	.
TGTGCCAGCTCACCGCGACAGGGGATTACGAACACCGGGGAGCTGTTTTTT	CASSPRQGITNTGELFF	TRBV18	.	TRBJ2-2	TRBD1
TGTGCCAGCAGTGCAGACCTTGGCTACACCTTC	CASSADLGYTF	TRBV25-1	.	TRBJ1-2	.
TGTGCCAGCAGCCTGACGGTGAACACTGAAGCTTTCTTT	CASSLTVNTEAFF	TRBV27	.	TRBJ1-1	.
TGTGCCAGTAGCCCCCAAGTGAGCTATGGCTACACCTTC	CASSPQVSYGYTF	TRBV19	.	TRBJ1-2	.
TGTGCCAGCAGTCCCGACAGGAGACTTGATGAAGCTTTCTTT	CASSPDRRLDEAFF	TRBV27	few	TRBJ1-1	.
TGTGCCAGCAGCCAAACAAGTAACTATGGCTACACCTTC	CASSQTSNYGYTF	TRBV7-9	.	TRBJ1-2	.
TGTGCCACCGGACTAGCGGGAGACAATGAGCAGTTCTTC	CATGLAGDNEQFF	TRBV10-3	once	TRBJ2-1	TRBD2
TGTGCCAGCAGTTACATGACTCGCACAGATACGCAGTATTTT	CASSYMTRTDTQYF	TRBV6-6	.	TRBJ2-3	.
TGTGCCTGGACCCCAGAGAACAGGGAGGCCGGGGAGCTGTTTTTT	CAWTPENREAGELFF	TRBV30	.	TRBJ2-2	.
TGTGCCAGCAGTATCTACAATCAGCCCCAGCATTTT	CASSIYNQPQHF	TRBV28	large	TRBJ1-5	.
TGTGCCAGCAGCTTGTGGGACAGGGACTACAATGAGCAGTTCTTC	CASSLWDRDYNEQFF	TRBV7-9	.	TRBJ2-1	TRBD1
TGTGCCAGTACCGACACCCCGGATACGCAGTATTTT	CASTDTPDTQYF	TRBV19	.	TRBJ2-3	.
TGTGCCTGGAGTGTACTAGGCCTAATCGGGGAGCTGTTTTTT	CAWSVLGLIGELFF	TRBV30	.	TRBJ2-2	.
TGTGCCAGCAGCCCTGATAGCGGGGGGACAGATACGCAGTATTTT	CASSPDSGGTDTQYF	TRBV7-2	few	TRBJ2-3	TRBD2
TGCGCCAGCAGTGCCTGGGGGGGCCTGGTCGAGCAGTACTTC	CASSAWGGLVEQYF	TRBV10-1	.	TRBJ2-7	.
TGTGCCAGCAGCTTAGGTGGGAGTTCACCCCTCCACTTT	CASSLGGSSPLHF	TRBV7-9	.	TRBJ1-6	.
TGTGCCAGCAGTTACGGGTCAGGGGTTAATGAAAAACTGTTTTTT	CASSYGSGVNEKLFF	TRBV6-5	.	TRBJ1-4	.
TGTGCCTGGAGTAACTTCCGGGACAGCATATACAATGAGCAGTTCTTC	CAWSNFRDSIYNEQFF	TRBV30	.	TRBJ2-1	TRBD1
TGTGCCAGCAGTGAAAGGGAACTCAATAATTCACCCCTCCACTTT	CASSERELNNSPLHF	TRBV2	once	TRBJ1-6	.
TGTGCCAGCAGTGAAACAACGACCCAGTACTTC	CASSETTTQYF	TRBV6-1	.	TRBJ2-5	.
TGTGCCAGCAGCCTGAGGGGGCACAGGGGGAACTATGGCTACACCTTC	CASSLRGHRGNYGYTF	TRBV13	.	TRBJ1-2	TRBD1
TGCGCCAGCAGCCTTCTACTACAAGAACCGGGACAACAAGCTTTCTTT	CASSLLLQEPGQQAFF	TRBV4-3	.	TRBJ1-1	.
TGTGCCAGCAGCTTATCTCCAGGGGCCGGGGACACCGGGGAGCTGTTTTTT	CASSLSPGAGDTGELFF	TRBV7-3	once	TRBJ2-2	.
TGTGCCAGCAGCCCAACTAGGGCGGAGACCCAGTACTTC	CASSPTRAETQYF	TRBV5-4	.	TRBJ2-5	.
TGTGCCAGCAGCTTGGGGGCGGGAACCTACGAGCAGTACTTC	CASSLGAGTYEQYF	TRBV5-4	.	TRBJ2-7	.
TGTGCCAGCAGCGAAACCCCGGTTTCAGGCTCGGAGACCCGGTCAGATACGCAGTATTTT	CASSETPVSGSETRSDTQYF	TRBV11-3	.	TRBJ2-3	.
TGCGCCAGCAGCCAAGATCGGGTCTCCTACAATGAGCAGTTCTTC	CASSQDRVSYNEQFF	TRBV4-1	.	TRBJ2-1	.
TGTGCCATCAGTGAAAAGGCCGGGGATGAAAAACTGTTTTTT	CAISEKAGDEKLFF	TRBV10-3	.	TRBJ1-4	.
TGTGCCAGCAGCCCCGGGACTCCCTATGGCTACACCTTC	CASSPGTPYGYTF	TRBV11-3	.	TRBJ1-2	.
TGTGCCAGCAGACCGGGACTAGCGGGGGGTCAGCAGTTCTTC	CASRPGLAGGQQFF	TRBV28	.	TRBJ2-1	TRBD2
TGTGCCAGCAGCTCCAGGACAGGGGGCGGACGGGATGAGCAGTACTTC	CASSSRTGGGRDEQYF	TRBV11-2	.	TRBJ2-7	TRBD1
TGTGCCAGCAGCTTTAGGGGTGGAAGGGCCGCCGAGCAGTACTTC	CASSFRGGRAAEQYF	TRBV7-2	few	TRBJ2-7	.
TGTGCCAGTAGTATTTATTACACCCACACAGATACGCAGTATTTT	CASSIYYTHTDTQYF	TRBV19	.	TRBJ2-3	.
TGTGCCAGCAGCTTAGGTGGACTCCTGAACACTGAAGCTTTCTTT	CASSLGGLLNTEAFF	TRBV7-2	.	TRBJ1-1	.
TGTGCCAGCAGATCCGGGACAGGGTGGTGGAAAAGCAATCAGCCCCAGCATTTT	CASRSGTGWWKSNQPQHF	TRBV6-4	.	TRBJ1-5	TRBD1
TGTGCCAGCAGCTCGATGCCGGGACAGGGACCCTACGAGCAGTACTTC	CASSSMPGQGPYEQYF	TRBV7-6	.	TRBJ2-7	TRBD1
TGTGCCAGCATGGAGACAGGTTCAACTAATGAAAAACTGTTTTTT	CASMETGSTNEKLFF	TRBV2	.	TRBJ1-4	.
TGTGCCAGCAGCCCCCGCTCAACCGACACCGGGGAGCTGTTTTTT	CASSPRSTDTGELFF	TRBV7-8	.	TRBJ2-2	.
TGTGCCAGCAGCCAACTGCACCTGACTAGCGGGTGGGTGGATACGCAGTATTTT	CASSQLHLTSGWVDTQYF	TRBV14	.	TRBJ2-3	TRBD2
TGTGCCAGCAGCCCGGGACTAGCGGGGGGGCAGGGTGAGCAGTTCTTC	CASSPGLAGGQGEQFF	TRBV5-8	.	TRBJ2-1	TRBD2
TGTGCCAGCAGTCACACTAGCGGGAGAGGGGCAGATACGCAGTATTTT	CASSHTSGRGADTQYF	TRBV7-9	.	TRBJ2-3	TRBD2
TGCGCCAGCAGCTTGGGGGACAGCTCCTACGAGCAGTACTTC	CASSLGDSSYEQYF	TRBV5-1	.	TRBJ2-7	TRBD1